Each of the 10 T cell receptor beta chains below was sequenced from the same sample in a study of graft-versus-host responses after intestinal transplantation. These receptors have no known antigen. Method: immunoSEQ multiplex PCR; TCRdb's copy keeps in-frame clones and lacks some. The sample carries about 66,000 clones, 90% recorded once. The source was unstimulated CD8+ T cells sorted from spleen or lymph node cells, collected before intestinal transplant. These receptors all come from a human donor who received an intestinal transplant.

This clone turned up a few times. The chain carries TRBV5-6 and TRBJ2-1, with 10 bases aligning to TRBD1. The CDR3 has 13 residues. V lost 4 bases, J lost 8 bases, and 3 bases stayed unmatched. CDR1 SGHDT and CDR2 YYEEEE come from the germline V gene. CDR3 loop: CASSGQGVDEQFF. The CDR3 DNA sequence: TGTGCCAGCAGCGGACAGGGGGTGGATGAGCAGTTCTTC.

A remark on this clone: The sample carries other DNA sequences with the same CDR3. V and J are TRBV9 and TRBJ2-2, with 10 bases aligning to TRBD2. Germline V lookup: CDR1 SGDLS, CDR2 YYNGEE. After removal of 2 bases from V and 4 bases from J, the junction contained 2 bases not matched to a gene. The CDR3 loop spans 15 amino acids. The CDR3: CASSVLAGATGELFF. For the CDR3, the DNA is TGTGCCAGCAGCGTTCTAGCGGGGGCCACCGGGGAGCTGTTTTTT.

This clone was detected only once. V and J are TRBV7-6 and TRBJ1-6, with 11 positions matching TRBD1. J gave up 13 bases and V 5 bases, and 7 bases lay outside the gene matches. The CDR3 has 14 amino acids. The germline V gene has CDR1 SGHVS and CDR2 FNYEAQ. Here the CDR3 DNA reads TGTGCCAGCAGCCAAGCGGGACAGGGGGGCCCCCTCCACTTT. Encoded protein: CASSQAGQGGPLHF. The variable domain in full, with the rest retrieved from reference TRBV7-6 and TRBJ1-6, is GAGVSQSPRYKVTKRGQDVALRCDPISGHVSLYWYRQALGQGPEFLTYFNYEAQQDKSGLPNDRFSAERPEGSISTLTIQRTEQRDSAMYRCASSQAGQGGPLHFGNGTRLTVT.

The rearrangement joins TRBV7-9 to TRBJ1-1; unclear D gene. The CDR3 is 14 amino acids. CDR1 is SEHNR, CDR2 FQNEAQ, per germline (reference sequence). V was clipped by 0 bases and J by 0 bases, with 5 bases between them. Here the CDR3 reads CASSLALLNTEAFF. The CDR3 DNA sequence: TGTGCCAGCAGCTTAGCGTTATTGAACACTGAAGCTTTCTTT.

The chain is built from TRBV4-1 and TRBJ1-1; 9 nucleotides line up with TRBD1. The V gene's germline CDR1 is MGHRA and CDR2 YSYEKL. Losses at the gene ends were 4 bases for V and 1 base for J; bases not matched to a gene: 7. CDR3 length equals 16 residues. The CDR3, as DNA: TGCGCCAGCAGCCCACAGGGGGCGGACGGGAACACTGAAGCTTTCTTT. As protein: CASSPQGADGNTEAFF.

The J gene is TRBJ2-7, the V gene TRBV19, with 7 bases that match TRBD2. The germline V gene has CDR1 LNHDA and CDR2 SQIVND (reference sequence). The CDR3 runs 15 residues. V was clipped by 5 bases and J by 0 bases; unmatched bases: 7. CDR3 residues: CASSFGSGGSYEQYF. CDR3 bases: TGTGCCAGTAGTTTCGGGTCGGGGGGCTCCTACGAGCAGTACTTC.

To note about this clone: The junction shows a germline mismatch at one end, possibly a read error. This chain connects TRBV18 to TRBJ1-1, with 9 bases matching TRBD1. Germline loops: CDR1 KGHSH, CDR2 LQKENI. This CDR3 contains 16 residues. The CDR3 coding sequence is TGTGCCAGCTCAGCACCCACCGGGACAGGGAACCCTGAAGCTTTCTTT. Translated: CASSAPTGTGNPEAFF.

The rearrangement links TRBV9 to TRBJ1-2; D uncertain. Trimming stripped 1 base from V and 2 bases from J, with 12 bases between. The V gene's germline CDR1 is SGDLS and CDR2 YYNGEE. This CDR3 has 15 residues. CDR3 amino acids: CASSVWPPKNYGYTF. The CDR3 DNA reads as TGTGCCAGCAGCGTATGGCCACCCAAAAACTATGGCTACACCTTC.

This chain uses TRBV6-5 with TRBJ1-5; 10 nucleotides match TRBD1. The ends lost 5 bases at V and 7 bases at J; junction bases unmatched: 5. This CDR3 is 14 amino acids long. The germline V gene has CDR1 MNHEY and CDR2 SVGAGI. CDR3 nucleotide sequence: TGTGCCAGCAGTCCGACAGGGGGCGAACAGCCCCAGCATTTT. Its protein is CASSPTGGEQPQHF.

This chain links TRBV29-1 with TRBJ1-1, with D possibly matching TRBD1 (5 bases). The CDR3 has 13 residues. The germline V gene encodes CDR1 SQVTM and CDR2 ANQGSEA. V dropped 7 bases and J dropped 5 bases, with 17 bases sitting between them. The CDR3 spells CSDYHGGGTEAFF. The CDR3 coding sequence is TGCAGCGACTACCATGGGGGGGGGACTGAAGCTTTCTTT.